This TCR beta chain was sequenced for a study of T cell repertoires in cytomegalovirus infection. The study's findings and limits: In two of eight donors, the top clonotype was HLA-C-restricted CMV-specific.

V gave up 3 bases and J gave up 0 bases; unmatched junction bases: 6. The CDR3 length is 15 residues. Germline loops: CDR1 GTSNPN, CDR2 SVGIG (reference sequence). TCRdb re-called the reads with MiXCR, one entry per CDR3 protein. Of 630,000 or so distinct CDR3 sequences in the sample, 20% to 30% were seen once. With regard to this clonotype: Its target is unknown.

V and J are TRBV30 and TRBJ2-3; TRBD1 matches 7 bases. This clonotype was sampled from a human donor in good health (CMV status not recorded). Some clones in this sample may be carry-over from other donors' samples. The sample comprised CD8+ T cells from PBMCs. Here the CDR3 reads CAWSYRGPSTDTQYF. The DNA of the CDR3 is TGTGCCTGGAGCTACAGGGGCCCTAGCACAGATACGCAGTATTTT.